The entry below describes one T cell receptor (beta chain). 0.5 to 1 ug RNA was reverse transcribed with random hexamers. A single record per CDR3 protein comes from TCRdb applying MiXCR to the immunoSEQ multiplex PCR reads. Here the sample spans about 240,000 distinct CDR3 sequences, 90% to 96% being singletons. The sample comes from a study of CD8 T cells in Susac syndrome. Study overall: Patients with Susac syndrome were therapy-naive, taking corticosteroids, with some also receiving intravenous immunoglobulin, or taking intravenous immunoglobulin alone at the time their blood was drawn.

Trimming stripped 4 bases from V and 6 bases from J, with 9 bases between. CDR3 size: 12 residues. Germline V gives CDR1 SGHDN, CDR2 FVKESK. Sequencing input: CD4+ T cells from PBMCs. The chain links TRBV14 to TRBJ1-1; D is unclear. The TCR was taken from a human donor with Susac syndrome. The DNA of the CDR3 is TGTGCCAGCAGCCCCCAATGGGCTGAAGCTTTCTTT. It translates to CASSPQWAEAFF.